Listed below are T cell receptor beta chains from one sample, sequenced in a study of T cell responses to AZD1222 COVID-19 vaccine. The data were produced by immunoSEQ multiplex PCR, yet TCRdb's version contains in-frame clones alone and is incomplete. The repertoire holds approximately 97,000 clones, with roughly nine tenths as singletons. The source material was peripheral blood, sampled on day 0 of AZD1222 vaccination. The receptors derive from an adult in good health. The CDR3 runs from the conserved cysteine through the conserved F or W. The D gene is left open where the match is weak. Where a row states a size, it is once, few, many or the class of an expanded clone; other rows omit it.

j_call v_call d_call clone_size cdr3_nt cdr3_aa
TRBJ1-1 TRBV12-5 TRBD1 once TGTGCTAGTGGTTTGGTAAAGGAGGGGGCGCCCCGGGTGAACACTGAAGCTTTCTTT CASGLVKEGAPRVNTEAFF
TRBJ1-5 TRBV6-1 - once TGTGCCAGCAGTGAACCCCAGGGCCATCAGCCCCAGCATTTT CASSEPQGHQPQHF
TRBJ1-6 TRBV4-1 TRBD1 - TGCGCCAGCAGCCCAGGACAGGTGGATTCACCCCTCCACTTT CASSPGQVDSPLHF
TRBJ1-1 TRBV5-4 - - TGTGCCAGCAGCTTGGAGCCCGCCAGGGGCCAAACTGAAGCTTTCTTT CASSLEPARGQTEAFF
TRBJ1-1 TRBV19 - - TGTGCCAGTAGTGGCAGGGCCTCGGAGGGCCCTGAAGCTTTCTTT CASSGRASEGPEAFF
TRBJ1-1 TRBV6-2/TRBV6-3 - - TGTGCCAGCAGTTACTCGTGGCAGGGGAGCACTGAAGCTTTCTTT CASSYSWQGSTEAFF
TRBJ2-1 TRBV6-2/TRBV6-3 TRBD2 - TGTGCCAGCAGTTTAGCAGCGGGGGAATACAATGAGCAGTTCTTC CASSLAAGEYNEQFF
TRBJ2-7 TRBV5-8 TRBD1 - TGTGCCAGCAGACGACAGGGCTACGAGCAGTACTTC CASRRQGYEQYF
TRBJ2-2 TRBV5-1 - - TGCGCCAGCAGCTTAATGCGCGCGAACACCGGGGAGCTGTTTTTT CASSLMRANTGELFF
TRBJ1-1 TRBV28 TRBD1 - TGTGCCAGCAGTTTAACGGACAGGGCGAGCACTGAAGCTTTCTTT CASSLTDRASTEAFF
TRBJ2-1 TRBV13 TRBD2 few TGTGCCAGCAGGCTCAGACTAGCGGTAAATGAGCAGTTCTTC CASRLRLAVNEQFF
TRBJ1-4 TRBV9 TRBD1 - TGTGCCAGCAGCGTAGCCGGGACAGCTAATGAAAAACTGTTTTTT CASSVAGTANEKLFF
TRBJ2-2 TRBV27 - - TGTGCCAGCAGATCCGGACAGACGAACACCGGGGAGCTGTTTTTT CASRSGQTNTGELFF